This record looks at one TCR beta chain sequence and its context. This specimen comes from a study of blood T cell repertoires in COVID-19. Study in general: Researchers got acute and convalescent COVID-19 samples from the United States, Italy and Spain. Sources were T cells, B-cell-depleted T cells, or PBMCs; the material itself was cDNA or gDNA.

Source study methods: Amplification with reference gene primers provided the estimates of nucleated cell counts. Sequenced by immunoSEQ multiplex PCR; TCRdb stores in-frame clones only, minus some. V and J calls and clone size are given by that table; D and trimming were obtained from the DNA. The sample holds around 200,000 clones; 65% to 80% are singletons and the top ten take about 13%. J lost 2 bases, V lost 4 bases, and 3 bases had no gene match. Germline loops: CDR1 SEHNR, CDR2 FQNEAQ (reference sequence). The CDR3 has 14 amino acids. The rearrangement uses TRBV7-9 and TRBJ2-5; 8 nucleotides agree with TRBD1. The sequenced sample consisted of peripheral blood. The source is a man aged 50 to 60 who had recovered from COVID-19. CDR3 protein: CASSSTGGQETQYF. In nucleotides, the CDR3 is TGTGCCAGCAGCTCAACAGGGGGACAAGAGACCCAGTACTTC.